This T cell receptor (beta chain) was sequenced for a study of blood T cell repertoires in COVID-19. Study background: The United States, Italy and Spain supplied acute and convalescent COVID-19 samples.

TCRdb's table, derived via immunoSEQ multiplex PCR, lists solely in-frame clones and lacks some. The data contain about 250,000 clones, around 89% of them singletons. Germline CDR1 SNHLY, CDR2 FYNNEI. V was trimmed by 3 bases and J by 9 bases, leaving 12 bases between them. The CDR3 is 13 amino acids. The sequencing input was peripheral blood. The V gene is TRBV2, the J gene TRBJ2-4, with a weak D call TRBD1 (6 bases). This receptor was obtained from a woman aged 30 to 39 with COVID-19, enrolled during active disease. CDR3 DNA: TGTGCCAGCAGTGATACAGGGTTAGGCATTCAGTACTTC. Translation gives CASSDTGLGIQYF.